Listed here are 25 T cell receptor beta chains from one sample, sequenced in a study of cytomegalovirus exposure and HLA in healthy donors. PCR used 60 Vbeta primers and 13 Jbeta primers. The assay was immunoSEQ multiplex PCR, and TCRdb's table has in-frame clones only and misses some. The table lists roughly 140,000 clones, approximately 79% of them singletons, with under 7.5% in the top ten. Sequenced material: PBMCs. The receptors here all came from a woman in her 50s in good health and CMV-seropositive.

This chain uses TRBV4-3 with TRBJ2-2; TRBD2 matches 10 bases. CDR3 length: 18 residues. Germline V CDR1 and CDR2: LGHNA, YSLEER. Trimming removed 4 bases from V and 1 base from J; junction bases left unmatched: 9. The CDR3 sequence is CASSLRPSGGENTGELFF. CDR3 sequence (DNA): TGCGCCAGCAGCCTCAGGCCAAGCGGGGGGGAGAACACCGGGGAGCTGTTTTTT.

The rearrangement joins TRBV7-2 to TRBJ1-2; D may be TRBD1 (6 bases). V was pared by 5 bases and J by 5 bases, with 15 bases between. Germline V gene data show CDR1 as SGHTA and CDR2 as FQGNSA. This CDR3 spans 14 amino acids. The CDR3 DNA reads as TGTGCCAGCAGCCCCCCAGGGGCTTGGTATGGCTACACCTTC. Translation gives CASSPPGAWYGYTF.

V and J are TRBV7-2 and TRBJ2-7; no definite D call. Germline lookup yields CDR1 SGHTA and CDR2 FQGNSA. The CDR3 length is 14 residues. Trimming took 5 bases from V and 2 from J, leaving 13 bases between them. CDR3: CASSPMQAAYEQYF. As DNA, the CDR3 is TGTGCCAGCAGCCCAATGCAGGCAGCCTACGAGCAGTACTTC.

CDR3 protein: CASSDSGTAGDTQYF. The DNA for the CDR3 is TGTGCCAGCAGCGATTCCGGGACAGCCGGTGATACGCAGTATTTT. J is TRBJ2-3 and V is TRBV9; 7 nucleotides align to TRBD1. The germline gives CDR1 SGDLS, CDR2 YYNGEE. The V segment lost 3 bases and the J segment 6 bases; nucleotides outside the gene matches: 10. The CDR3 has 15 residues.

V usage is TRBV2 and J usage is TRBJ1-6; 9 bases agree with TRBD1. CDR1 and CDR2 (germline): SNHLY, FYNNEI. CDR3 size: 16 residues. With V trimmed by 6 bases and J by 2 bases, 5 bases remained unmatched. The CDR3 DNA reads as TGTGCCAGCAGAGTACAGGGGGCTGCCTATAATTCACCCCTCCACTTT. Protein: CASRVQGAAYNSPLHF.

The gene calls are TRBV15 and TRBJ1-4; D is undetermined. Looked up from germline, CDR1 is LNHNV and CDR2 is YYDKDF (reference sequence). Between the trimmed V and J ends, which lost 5 bases and 8 bases, there was a span of 15 bases. CDR3 size: 14 residues. The CDR3 DNA is TGTGCCACCAGCCTTTGGGCCTCGGGGGAAAAACTGTTTTTT. Translating it yields CATSLWASGEKLFF. Using reference TRBV15 and TRBJ1-4 for the parts outside the CDR3, the full variable domain is DAMVIQNPRYQVTQFGKPVTLSCSQTLNHNVMYWYQQKSSQAPKLLFHYYDKDFNNEADTPDNFQSRRPNTSFCFLDIRSPGLGDTAMYLCATSLWASGEKLFFGSGTQLSVL.

The V gene is TRBV15, the J gene TRBJ2-4; D is possibly TRBD2 (5 bases). This CDR3 has 13 residues. Trimming cost V 5 bases and J 14 bases, with 19 bases left between them. Germline CDR1 reads LNHNV; CDR2 reads YYDKDF (reference sequence). CDR3 nucleotides: TGTGCCACCAGCGGTTTCGGGGAGAGCCTGAAGTACTTC. It encodes CATSGFGESLKYF.

The chain employs TRBV28 and TRBJ1-2; D is possibly TRBD1 (5 bases). The CDR3 has 13 residues. The V gene lost 3 bases and the J gene lost 1 base, with 6 bases spanning the gap. CDR1 is MDHEN and CDR2 is SYDVKM in the germline V gene. The CDR3: CASSLDINYGYTF. CDR3 in DNA: TGTGCCAGCAGTTTGGACATTAACTATGGCTACACCTTC.

This clone was seen once. The chain combines TRBV10-3 with TRBJ1-4; D is unclear. The length of the CDR3 is 14 residues. CDR1 and CDR2 from the germline V gene are ENHRY and SYGVKD. V was shortened by 10 bases and J by 5 bases, with 17 bases between the two germline ends. The CDR3 spells CATSRGKENEKLFF. In DNA, the CDR3 is TGTGCCACTTCACGCGGGAAAGAGAATGAAAAACTGTTTTTT.

The chain carries TRBV30 and TRBJ2-2, with TRBD1 matching 7 bases. V trimming: 8 bases; J trimming: 6 bases; junction bases outside the gene matches: 9. Germline loops: CDR1 GTSNPN, CDR2 SVGIG (reference sequence). The CDR3 length is 13 residues. The CDR3: CAHRGDYAGELFF. The DNA of the CDR3 is TGTGCCCACAGGGGAGACTATGCCGGGGAGCTGTTTTTT.

The DNA for the CDR3 is TGCAGCGTTGTAGGAGGTAGCGGGGGGCCCTCCTCAGAGACCCAGTACTTC. Its protein product is CSVVGGSGGPSSETQYF. The rearrangement links TRBV29-1 to TRBJ2-5, with 10 bases aligning to TRBD2. This CDR3 is built from 17 residues. The V and J ends lost 4 bases and 4 bases, in that order; junction bases with no gene match: 15. Germline V gene data show CDR1 as SQVTM and CDR2 as ANQGSEA.

The chain's CDR3 is CASGRAGVTGELFF. CDR3 nucleotide sequence: TGTGCCAGCGGACGTGCGGGAGTCACCGGGGAGCTGTTTTTT. The rearrangement links TRBV28 to TRBJ2-2, with 7 bases that match TRBD2. V lost 8 bases to trimming and J lost 4 bases; unmatched junction nucleotides: 7. Germline CDR1 is MDHEN and CDR2 is SYDVKM. This CDR3 has 14 residues.

The chain carries TRBV29-1 and TRBJ2-7, with D tentatively TRBD2 (6 bases). Trimming stripped 7 bases from V and 2 bases from J, with 15 bases between. CDR3 length equals 13 residues. Germline CDR1 reads SQVTM; CDR2 reads ANQGSEA. The CDR3 reads CSATGLSAYEQYF. The CDR3 nucleotides read TGCAGCGCCACGGGACTGTCAGCCTACGAGCAGTACTTC.

The chain links TRBV10-2 to TRBJ1-4; D is perhaps TRBD1 (6 bases). Trimming cost V 8 bases and J 6 bases, with 19 bases left between them. This CDR3 is built from 15 residues. From germline, CDR1 is WSHSY and CDR2 SAAADI. The CDR3 DNA reads as TGCGCCAGCGGGGGGGGCCTAGGAGGCTATGAAAAACTGTTTTTT. Its protein is CASGGGLGGYEKLFF.

The rearrangement joins TRBV9 to TRBJ2-7; the match to TRBD2 covers 8 bases. The CDR3 runs 15 residues. Unmatched junction bases numbered 7, after V lost 0 bases and J lost 5 bases. CDR1 is SGDLS, CDR2 YYNGEE, per germline. The CDR3 sequence is CASSVDRGGPDEQYF. CDR3 nucleotide sequence: TGTGCCAGCAGCGTAGACCGGGGGGGGCCCGACGAGCAGTACTTC.

The rearrangement joins TRBV30 to TRBJ1-3; no definite D call. V lost 2 bases to trimming and J lost 4 bases, with 6 bases between them. The length of the CDR3 is 12 residues. Germline V gene lookup returns CDR1 GTSNPN and CDR2 SVGIG (reference sequence). Written as DNA, the CDR3 is TGTGCCTGGAGTCAACAGGGAAACACCATATATTTT. Its protein product is CAWSQQGNTIYF.

The rearrangement uses TRBV7-3 and TRBJ2-1; TRBD2 agrees at 13 bases. V shed 5 bases, J shed 7 bases, and the junction held 5 bases outside the gene matches. Per germline, CDR1 SGHTA and CDR2 FQGTGA. The CDR3 consists of 15 residues. The CDR3 sequence: CASSETSGGANEQFF. The CDR3 bases are TGTGCCAGCAGCGAAACTAGCGGGGGGGCAAATGAGCAGTTCTTC.

Only a few counts were recorded for this clone. The J gene is TRBJ2-7, the V gene TRBV5-4; maybe TRBD1 (5 bases). The CDR3 is 13 amino acids. V was shortened by 3 bases and J by 7 bases, with 14 bases between the two germline ends. Per the germline V gene, CDR1 is SGHNT and CDR2 is YYREEE (reference sequence). Here the CDR3 DNA reads TGTGCCAGCAGCTCAACTTGGGCAGGGGAGCAGTACTTC. It encodes CASSSTWAGEQYF.

This clone was counted a single time. The gene calls are TRBV7-2 and TRBJ1-4; D is unresolved. Germline assignment: CDR1 SGHTA and CDR2 FQGNSA. Trimming took off 2 bases at V and 0 bases at J, with 13 bases between the two ends. The CDR3 consists of 17 residues. The CDR3 DNA reads TGTGCCAGCAGCTTATCGGGGTTCGGCGCAACTAATGAAAAACTGTTTTTT. This translates into CASSLSGFGATNEKLFF.

V gene TRBV27 combines with J gene TRBJ2-1; D call uncertain. Germline CDR1 is MNHEY and CDR2 is SMNVEV (reference sequence). The CDR3 runs to 13 residues. Trimming cost V 5 bases and J 6 bases, with 11 bases left between them. CDR3 bases: TGTGCCAGCAGTCCCCTGAGCCCCAATGAGCAGTTCTTC. Translating gives CASSPLSPNEQFF.

The V gene is TRBV29-1, the J gene TRBJ2-2; the match to TRBD2 covers 8 bases. Looked up from germline, CDR1 is SQVTM and CDR2 is ANQGSEA. V lost 4 bases and J lost 4; bases outside the gene matches: 5. The CDR3 contains 14 residues. CDR3 sequence (DNA): TGCAGCGTTGGCGGGGGGCTCGCCACCGGGGAGCTGTTTTTT. It encodes CSVGGGLATGELFF.

The rearrangement uses TRBV5-1 and TRBJ1-6, with TRBD1 as a possible D gene (5 bases). Trimming took 3 bases from V and 0 from J, leaving 16 bases between them. Germline loops: CDR1 SGHRS, CDR2 YFSETQ. CDR3 length: 18 amino acids. CDR3 in amino acids: CASSWNHNRSSYNSPLHF. CDR3 nucleotides: TGCGCCAGCAGCTGGAACCATAACAGGAGCTCCTATAATTCACCCCTCCACTTT.

The chain links TRBV7-9 to TRBJ1-1; D unresolved. With 5 bases removed from V and 6 bases from J, the gap between germline ends came to 16 bases. The CDR3 totals 14 residues. Per germline, CDR1 SEHNR and CDR2 FQNEAQ (reference sequence). The CDR3 sequence: CASSPTGSGAEAFF. CDR3 DNA sequence: TGTGCCAGCAGCCCTACTGGGAGTGGTGCTGAAGCTTTCTTT.

The rearrangement links TRBV6-6 to TRBJ1-2; TRBD1 matches 7 bases. Germline V gene lookup returns CDR1 MNHNY and CDR2 SVGAGI (reference sequence). The junction had 9 bases not matched to a gene; V was cut back by 2 bases and J by 6 bases. The CDR3 covers 15 residues. Here the CDR3 reads CASSYGKGGADGYTF. CDR3 in DNA: TGTGCCAGCAGTTACGGGAAAGGGGGCGCGGATGGCTACACCTTC.

CDR3 protein: CASSRGDRGEQYF. CDR3 bases: TGTGCCAGCAGCCGGGGAGACAGGGGCGAGCAGTACTTC. The rearrangement uses TRBV5-4 and TRBJ2-7; 8 bases align to TRBD1. Germline lookup yields CDR1 SGHNT and CDR2 YYREEE (reference sequence). Losses at the gene ends were 4 bases for V and 6 bases for J; bases not matched to a gene: 6. The CDR3 sequence is 13 residues long.